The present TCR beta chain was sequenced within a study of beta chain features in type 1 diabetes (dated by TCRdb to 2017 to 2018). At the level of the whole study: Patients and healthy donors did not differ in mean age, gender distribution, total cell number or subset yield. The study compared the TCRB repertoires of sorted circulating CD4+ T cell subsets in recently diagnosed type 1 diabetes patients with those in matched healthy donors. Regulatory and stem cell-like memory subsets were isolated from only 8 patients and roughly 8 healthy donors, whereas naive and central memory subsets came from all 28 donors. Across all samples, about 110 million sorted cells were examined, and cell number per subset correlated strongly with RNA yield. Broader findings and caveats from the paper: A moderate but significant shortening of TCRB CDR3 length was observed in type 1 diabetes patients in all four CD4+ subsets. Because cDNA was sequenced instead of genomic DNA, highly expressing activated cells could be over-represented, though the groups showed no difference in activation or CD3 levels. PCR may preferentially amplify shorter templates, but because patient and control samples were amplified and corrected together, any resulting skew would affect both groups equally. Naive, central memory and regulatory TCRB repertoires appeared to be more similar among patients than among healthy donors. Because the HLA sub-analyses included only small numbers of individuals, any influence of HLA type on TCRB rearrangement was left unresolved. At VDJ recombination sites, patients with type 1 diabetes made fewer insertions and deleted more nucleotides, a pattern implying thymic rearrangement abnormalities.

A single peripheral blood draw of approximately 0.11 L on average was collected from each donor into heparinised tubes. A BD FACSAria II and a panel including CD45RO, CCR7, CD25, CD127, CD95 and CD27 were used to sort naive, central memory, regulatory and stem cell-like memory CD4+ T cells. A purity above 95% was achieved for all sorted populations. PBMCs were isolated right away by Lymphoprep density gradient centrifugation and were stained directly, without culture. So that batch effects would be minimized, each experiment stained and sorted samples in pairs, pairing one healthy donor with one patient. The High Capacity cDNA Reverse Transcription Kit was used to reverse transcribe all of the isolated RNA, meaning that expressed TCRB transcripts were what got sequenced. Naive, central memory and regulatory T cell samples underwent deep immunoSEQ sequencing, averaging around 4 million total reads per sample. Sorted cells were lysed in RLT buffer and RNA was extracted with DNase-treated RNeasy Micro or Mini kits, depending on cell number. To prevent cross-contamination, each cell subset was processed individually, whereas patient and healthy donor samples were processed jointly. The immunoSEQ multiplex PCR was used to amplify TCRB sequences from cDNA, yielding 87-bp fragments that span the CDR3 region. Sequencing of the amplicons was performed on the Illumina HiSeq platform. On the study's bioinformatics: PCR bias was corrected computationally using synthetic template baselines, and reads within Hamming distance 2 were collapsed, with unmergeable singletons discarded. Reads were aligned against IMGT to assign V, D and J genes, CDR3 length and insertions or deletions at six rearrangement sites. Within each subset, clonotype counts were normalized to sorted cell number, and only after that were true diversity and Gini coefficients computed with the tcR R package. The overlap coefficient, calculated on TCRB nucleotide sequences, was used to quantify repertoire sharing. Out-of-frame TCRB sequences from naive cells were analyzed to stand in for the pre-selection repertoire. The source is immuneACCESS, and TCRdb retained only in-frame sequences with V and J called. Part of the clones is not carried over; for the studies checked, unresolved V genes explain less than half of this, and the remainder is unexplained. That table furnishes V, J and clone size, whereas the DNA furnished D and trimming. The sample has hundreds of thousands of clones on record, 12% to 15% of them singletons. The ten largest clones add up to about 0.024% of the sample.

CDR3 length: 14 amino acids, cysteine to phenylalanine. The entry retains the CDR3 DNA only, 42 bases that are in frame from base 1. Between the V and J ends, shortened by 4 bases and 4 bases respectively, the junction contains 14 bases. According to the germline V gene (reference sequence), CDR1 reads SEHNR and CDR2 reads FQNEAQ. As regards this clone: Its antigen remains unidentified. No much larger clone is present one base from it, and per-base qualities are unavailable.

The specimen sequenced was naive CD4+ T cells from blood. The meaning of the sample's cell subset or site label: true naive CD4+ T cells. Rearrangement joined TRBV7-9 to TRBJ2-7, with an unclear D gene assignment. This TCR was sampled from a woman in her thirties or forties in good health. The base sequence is TGTGCCAGCAGCTCCCCCCCCGGGTCGTACGAGCAGTACTTC. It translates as CASSSPPGSYEQYF. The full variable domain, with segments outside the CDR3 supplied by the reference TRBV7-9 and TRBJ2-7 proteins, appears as DTGVSQNPRHKITKRGQNVTFRCDPISEHNRLYWYRQTLGQGPEFLTYFQNEAQLEKSRLLSDRFSAERPKGSFSTLEIQRTEQGDSAMYLCASSSPPGSYEQYFGPGTRLTVT.